The present entry profiles one TCR beta chain with its context. Its target is not known. V lost 3 bases and J lost 1; bases outside the gene matches: 6. The CDR3 contains 15 residues. MiXCR, run by TCRdb on the reads, gives a single entry per CDR3 protein. The table shows roughly 310,000 distinct CDR3 sequences, with almost 30% occurring only once. The data are from a study of T cell repertoires in cytomegalovirus infection. Study-level findings and limits: Pooled public TCR beta family frequency picked out CMV carriers with the relevant HLA.

This receptor was identified in a human donor in good health (CMV status not recorded). Some clones in this sample may be carry-over from other donors' samples. Sample: cultured PBMCs, taken from culture after CMV antigen stimulation. V is TRBV12-3 or TRBV12-4 and J is TRBJ2-7; 7 bases fit TRBD2. The CDR3 reads CASSFFLAGSYEQYF. CDR3 DNA: TGTGCCAGCAGTTTCTTCTTAGCGGGTTCCTACGAGCAGTACTTC.